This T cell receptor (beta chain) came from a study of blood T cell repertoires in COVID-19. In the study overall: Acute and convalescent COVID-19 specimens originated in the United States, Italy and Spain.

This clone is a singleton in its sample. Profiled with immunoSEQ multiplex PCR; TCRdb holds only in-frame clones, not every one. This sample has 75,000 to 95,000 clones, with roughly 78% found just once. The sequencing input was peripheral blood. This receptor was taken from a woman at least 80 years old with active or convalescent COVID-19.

CDR3 region: CASSLQGPVGYTF. The CDR3 DNA is TGTGCCAGCAGTTTACAGGGGCCCGTAGGTTACACCTTC. This rearrangement joins TRBV12-3 or TRBV12-4 to TRBJ1-2; possible D gene TRBD1, 6 bases. Trimming took 2 bases from V and 11 from J, leaving 15 bases between them. The CDR3 loop spans 13 amino acids.